This TCR beta chain originates from a study of blood T cell repertoires in COVID-19. About the study: In each case, the material was cDNA or gDNA derived from T cells, B-cell-depleted T cells, or PBMCs.

In the authors' methods: Scientists estimated how many nucleated cells there were by amplifying reference gene primers. Assay: immunoSEQ multiplex PCR; the TCRdb copy retains only in-frame clones and omits some. That table furnishes V, J and clone size, whereas the DNA furnished D and trimming. The sample lists around 140,000 clones; about 85% were seen once. CDR3 length equals 19 residues. Looked up from germline, CDR1 is ENHRY and CDR2 is SYGVKD. V shed 6 bases, J shed 4 bases, and the junction held 18 bases outside the gene matches. This TCR was sampled from a human donor in a cohort sampled during active COVID-19. This chain uses TRBV10-3 with TRBJ1-3; 10 bases map to TRBD1. Sequenced sample: peripheral blood. In DNA form, the CDR3 reads TGTGCCATCAGGCGAACCGGGGACAGGGGACCCCCCGCCGGAAACACCATATATTTT. As protein: CAIRRTGDRGPPAGNTIYF.